The rows below give T cell receptor beta chains drawn from one sample of a study of response to subunit inactivated influenza vaccine. TCRdb fed the RT-PCR reads into MiXCR, producing one record per CDR3 protein. The sample shows around 760,000 distinct CDR3 sequences, around 13% of them seen only once. The sequencing here drew on PBMCs from blood, taken approximately 15 days before vaccination. The receptors were sampled from a man between 50 and 59 years old who received an inactivated influenza vaccine. Both conserved end residues are part of each CDR3. Fields, in order: clone size, J gene, V gene, D gene, CDR3 length, CDR3 protein, CDR3 DNA. The D gene is left open where the match is weak. The size field is filled for only some rows; it gives once, few, many or a size class.

abundance: few; j_gene: TRBJ2-1; v_gene: TRBV5-8; d_gene: .; len: 11; CDR3aa: CASSLRGPQFF; CDR3nt: TGTGCCAGCAGCTTGCGAGGACCCCAGTTCTTC
abundance: few; j_gene: TRBJ1-5; v_gene: TRBV7-8; d_gene: .; len: 14; CDR3aa: CASSLVGGSEPQHF; CDR3nt: TGTGCCAGCAGCTTAGTAGGGGGATCGGAGCCCCAGCATTTT
abundance: many; j_gene: TRBJ2-5; v_gene: TRBV12-3/TRBV12-4; d_gene: .; len: 12; CDR3aa: CARRHGQETQYF; CDR3nt: TGTGCCAGACGACACGGCCAAGAGACCCAGTACTTC
abundance: .; j_gene: TRBJ2-5; v_gene: TRBV7-9; d_gene: .; len: 12; CDR3aa: CAATGSWETQYF; CDR3nt: TGTGCCGCTACCGGAAGCTGGGAGACCCAGTACTTC
abundance: few; j_gene: TRBJ2-7; v_gene: TRBV6-5; d_gene: TRBD2; len: 18; CDR3aa: CASSYEVERESGSYEQYF; CDR3nt: TGTGCCAGCAGTTACGAGGTCGAGCGGGAGAGTGGAAGCTACGAGCAGTACTTC
abundance: .; j_gene: TRBJ1-4; v_gene: TRBV12-3/TRBV12-4; d_gene: .; len: 16; CDR3aa: CASSFTSVGTNEKLFF; CDR3nt: TGTGCCAGCAGTTTCACCTCGGTCGGAACTAATGAAAAACTGTTTTTT
abundance: few; j_gene: TRBJ1-3; v_gene: TRBV20-1; d_gene: .; len: 16; CDR3aa: CSARAGHLPPGNTIYF; CDR3nt: TGCAGTGCTAGAGCGGGACACCTACCCCCTGGAAACACCATATATTTT
abundance: .; j_gene: TRBJ2-1; v_gene: TRBV3-1; d_gene: .; len: 14; CDR3aa: CASSQTGPDNEQFF; CDR3nt: TGTGCCAGCAGCCAAACGGGACCAGACAATGAGCAGTTCTTC
abundance: .; j_gene: TRBJ1-2; v_gene: TRBV9; d_gene: .; len: 14; CDR3aa: CASSVAGRNYGYTF; CDR3nt: TGTGCCAGCAGCGTAGCTGGCAGGAACTATGGCTACACCTTC
abundance: few; j_gene: TRBJ1-1; v_gene: TRBV20-1; d_gene: TRBD1; len: 13; CDR3aa: CSAEDRANLEAFF; CDR3nt: TGCAGTGCAGAGGACAGGGCGAACTTGGAAGCTTTCTTT
abundance: .; j_gene: TRBJ2-1; v_gene: TRBV20-1; d_gene: TRBD2; len: 18; CDR3aa: CSARRVVVGLAGHNEQFF; CDR3nt: TGCAGTGCTAGACGGGTGGTGGTGGGACTAGCGGGGCACAATGAGCAGTTCTTC
abundance: .; j_gene: TRBJ2-1; v_gene: TRBV5-1; d_gene: .; len: 16; CDR3aa: CASSLGDYSLYNEQFF; CDR3nt: TGCGCCAGCAGCTTGGGAGACTACTCCCTATACAATGAGCAGTTCTTC
abundance: .; j_gene: TRBJ1-1; v_gene: TRBV20-1; d_gene: .; len: 13; CDR3aa: CSVDSGGNTEAFF; CDR3nt: TGCAGTGTGGACTCGGGTGGGAACACTGAAGCTTTCTTT
abundance: .; j_gene: TRBJ2-3; v_gene: TRBV4-1; d_gene: .; len: 16; CDR3aa: CASSQDVLAGTDTQYF; CDR3nt: TGCGCCAGCAGCCAAGATGTACTAGCTGGCACAGATACGCAGTATTTT
abundance: few; j_gene: TRBJ2-7; v_gene: TRBV6-2/TRBV6-3; d_gene: TRBD1; len: 19; CDR3aa: CASRTPGRGRQAFSYEQYF; CDR3nt: TGTGCCAGCAGGACGCCTGGCAGGGGGCGACAAGCATTCTCCTACGAGCAGTACTTC
abundance: few; j_gene: TRBJ2-3; v_gene: TRBV6-1; d_gene: .; len: 16; CDR3aa: CASRTLRGRITDTQYF; CDR3nt: TGTGCCAGCAGGACCCTGAGGGGTAGAATAACAGATACGCAGTATTTT